This TCR beta chain was identified in a study of post-analysis software for immune sequencing data. Overall study: Patients had relapsing-remitting, secondary progressive or progressive-relapsing multiple sclerosis; some lacked subtype. Regarding the study as a whole: In patients, about five TRBV segments were more frequent than in controls, with TRBV5-6, TRBV5-1 and TRBV20-1 among them. Multiple sclerosis patients showed significantly lower normalized Chao1 diversity than controls did.

This clonotype was counted a few times. Its target is not known. Germline V CDR1 and CDR2: DFQATT, SNEGSKA (reference sequence). The CDR3 is 18 amino acids. Trimming removed 4 bases from V and 0 bases from J; junction bases left unmatched: 9. Unique molecular identifiers featured in each of the TCR beta cDNA libraries. Once about 0.95 to 10 million T cells were used, roughly 500,000 cDNA molecules resulted. MiXCR, run by TCRdb on the PCR reads, gives a single entry per CDR3 protein. The sample gives roughly 670,000 distinct CDR3 sequences, approximately 59% of which show up once; around 11% is in the top ten.

This rearrangement joins TRBV20-1 to TRBJ2-3; 14 bases are shared with TRBD2. Specimen: blood. This TCR derives from a girl aged 2-10 years with multiple sclerosis. CDR3 nucleotide sequence: TGCAGTGCTACGACTAGCGGGAGGGTGGAGGCTAGCACAGATACGCAGTATTTT. Translating gives CSATTSGRVEASTDTQYF.